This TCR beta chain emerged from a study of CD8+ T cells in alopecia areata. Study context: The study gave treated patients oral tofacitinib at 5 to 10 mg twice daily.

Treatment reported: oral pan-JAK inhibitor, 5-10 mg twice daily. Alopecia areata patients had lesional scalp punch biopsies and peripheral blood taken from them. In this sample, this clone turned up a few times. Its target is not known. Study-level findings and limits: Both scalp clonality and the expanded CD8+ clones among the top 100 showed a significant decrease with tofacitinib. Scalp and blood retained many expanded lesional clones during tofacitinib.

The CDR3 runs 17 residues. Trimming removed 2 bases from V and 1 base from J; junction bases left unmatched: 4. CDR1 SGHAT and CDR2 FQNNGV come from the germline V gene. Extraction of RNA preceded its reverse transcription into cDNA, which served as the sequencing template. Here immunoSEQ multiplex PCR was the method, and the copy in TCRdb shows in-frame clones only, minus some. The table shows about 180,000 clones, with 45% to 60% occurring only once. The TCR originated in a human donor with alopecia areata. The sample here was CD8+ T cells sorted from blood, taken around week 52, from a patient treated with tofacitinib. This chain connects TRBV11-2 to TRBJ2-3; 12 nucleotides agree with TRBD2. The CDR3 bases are TGTGCCAGCAGCTTACTAGCGGGGGGGCATGGCACAGATACGCAGTATTTT. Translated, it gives CASSLLAGGHGTDTQYF.